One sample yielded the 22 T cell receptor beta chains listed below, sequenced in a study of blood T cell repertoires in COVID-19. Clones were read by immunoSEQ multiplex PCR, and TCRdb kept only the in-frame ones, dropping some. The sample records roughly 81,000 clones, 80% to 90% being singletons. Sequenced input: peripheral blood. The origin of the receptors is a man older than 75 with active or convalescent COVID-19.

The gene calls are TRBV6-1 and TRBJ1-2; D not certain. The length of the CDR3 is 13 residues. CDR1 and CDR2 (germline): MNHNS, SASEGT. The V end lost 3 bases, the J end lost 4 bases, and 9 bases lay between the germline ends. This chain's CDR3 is CASSDEVGYGYTF. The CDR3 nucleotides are TGTGCCAGCAGTGACGAAGTCGGCTATGGCTACACCTTC.

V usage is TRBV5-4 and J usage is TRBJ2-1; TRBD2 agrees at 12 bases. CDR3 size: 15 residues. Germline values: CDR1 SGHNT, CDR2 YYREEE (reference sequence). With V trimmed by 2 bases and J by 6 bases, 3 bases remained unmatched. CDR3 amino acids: CASSLRLAGANEQFF. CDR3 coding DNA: TGTGCCAGCAGCTTAAGACTAGCGGGAGCCAATGAGCAGTTCTTC.

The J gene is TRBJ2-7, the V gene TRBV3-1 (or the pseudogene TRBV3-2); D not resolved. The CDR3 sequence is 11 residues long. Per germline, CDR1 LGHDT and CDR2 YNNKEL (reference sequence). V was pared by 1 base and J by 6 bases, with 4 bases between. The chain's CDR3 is CASSQVGEQYF. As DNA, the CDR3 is TGTGCCAGCAGCCAAGTCGGCGAGCAGTACTTC.

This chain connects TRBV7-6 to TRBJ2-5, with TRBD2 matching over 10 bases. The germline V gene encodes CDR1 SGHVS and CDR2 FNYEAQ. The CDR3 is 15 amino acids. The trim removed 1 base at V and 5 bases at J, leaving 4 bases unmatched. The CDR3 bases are TGTGCCAGCAGCTTAGTTAGCGGGAGGCTCGAGACCCAGTACTTC. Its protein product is CASSLVSGRLETQYF.

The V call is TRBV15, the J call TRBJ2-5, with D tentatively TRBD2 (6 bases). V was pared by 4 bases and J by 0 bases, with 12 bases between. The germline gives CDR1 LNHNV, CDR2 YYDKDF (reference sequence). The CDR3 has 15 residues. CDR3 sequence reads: CATSNPRRDQETQYF. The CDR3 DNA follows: TGTGCCACCAGCAATCCTCGGAGGGACCAAGAGACCCAGTACTTC.

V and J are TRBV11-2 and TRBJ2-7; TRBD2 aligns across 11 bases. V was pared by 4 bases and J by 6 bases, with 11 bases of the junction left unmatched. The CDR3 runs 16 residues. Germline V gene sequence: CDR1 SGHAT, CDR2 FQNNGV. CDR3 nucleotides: TGTGCCAGCAGCTCCTTAGCGGGAGGGCCTGTCGGCGAGCAGTACTTC. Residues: CASSSLAGGPVGEQYF.

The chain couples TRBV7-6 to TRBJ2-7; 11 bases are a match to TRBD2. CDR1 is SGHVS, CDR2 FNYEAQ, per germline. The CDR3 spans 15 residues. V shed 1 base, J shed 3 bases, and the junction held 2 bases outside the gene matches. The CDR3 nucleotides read TGTGCCAGCAGCTTAGGGGGGACTAGCGGCTACGAGCAGTACTTC. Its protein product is CASSLGGTSGYEQYF.

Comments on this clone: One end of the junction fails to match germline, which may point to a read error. CDR3 loop: CASSLAGVTYNEQFF. The CDR3 DNA follows: TGTGCCAGCAGCCTAGCGGGAGTAACATACAATGAGCAGTTCTTC. The chain joins TRBV7-2 to TRBJ2-1; 10 bases agree with TRBD2. There are 15 residues in the CDR3. Looked up from germline, CDR1 is SGHTA and CDR2 is FQGNSA. The complete variable domain, with remaining parts taken from reference TRBV7-2 and TRBJ2-1, reads GAGVSQSPSNKVTEKGKDVELRCDPISGHTALYWYRQSLGQGLEFLIYFQGNSAPDKSGLPSDRFSAERTGGSVSTLTIQRTQQEDSAVYLCASSLAGVTYNEQFFGPGTRLTVL.

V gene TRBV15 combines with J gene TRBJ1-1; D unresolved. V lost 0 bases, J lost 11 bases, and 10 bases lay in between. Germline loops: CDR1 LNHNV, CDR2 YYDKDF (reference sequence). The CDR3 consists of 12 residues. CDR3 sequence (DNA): TGTGCCACCAGCAGAGACAGCGTGGAGGCTTTCTTT. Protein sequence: CATSRDSVEAFF.

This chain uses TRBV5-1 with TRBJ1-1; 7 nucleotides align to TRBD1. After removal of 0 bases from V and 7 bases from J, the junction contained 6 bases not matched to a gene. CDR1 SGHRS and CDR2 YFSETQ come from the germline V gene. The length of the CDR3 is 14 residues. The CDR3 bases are TGCGCCAGCAGCTTGGCCGTTAGACAGGGTGAAGCTTTCTTT. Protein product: CASSLAVRQGEAFF.

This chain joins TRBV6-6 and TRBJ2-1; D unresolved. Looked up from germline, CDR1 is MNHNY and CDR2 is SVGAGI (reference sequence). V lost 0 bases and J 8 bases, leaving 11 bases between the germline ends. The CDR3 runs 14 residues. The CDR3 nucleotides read TGTGCCAGCAGTTACTCAACTGTGGGCGATGAGCAGTTCTTC. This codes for CASSYSTVGDEQFF.

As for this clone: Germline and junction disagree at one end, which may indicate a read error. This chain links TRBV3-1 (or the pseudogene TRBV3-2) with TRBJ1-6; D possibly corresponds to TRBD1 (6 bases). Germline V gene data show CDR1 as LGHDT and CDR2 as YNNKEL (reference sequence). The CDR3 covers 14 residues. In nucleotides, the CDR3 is TGTGCCAGCAGCCATTCGTCCCGGGACAATCTCTCCATTTTC. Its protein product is CASSHSSRDNLSIF.

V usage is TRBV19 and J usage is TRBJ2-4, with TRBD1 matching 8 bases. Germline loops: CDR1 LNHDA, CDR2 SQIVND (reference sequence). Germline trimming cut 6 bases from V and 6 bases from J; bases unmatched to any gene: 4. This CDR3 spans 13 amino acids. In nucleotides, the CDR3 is TGTGCCAGTAGAGGACAGGGTGTAAACATTCAGTACTTC. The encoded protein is CASRGQGVNIQYF.

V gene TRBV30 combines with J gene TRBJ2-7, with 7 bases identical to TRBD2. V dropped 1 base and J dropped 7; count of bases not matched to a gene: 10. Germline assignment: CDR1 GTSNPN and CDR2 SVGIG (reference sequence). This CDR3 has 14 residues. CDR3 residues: CAWSATRGVGEQYF. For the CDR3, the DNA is TGTGCCTGGAGTGCCACCCGGGGGGTTGGGGAGCAGTACTTC.

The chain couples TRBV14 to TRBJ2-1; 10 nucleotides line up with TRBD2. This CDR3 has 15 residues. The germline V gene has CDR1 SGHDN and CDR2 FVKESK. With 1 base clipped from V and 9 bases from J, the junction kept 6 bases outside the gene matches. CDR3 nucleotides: TGTGCCAGCAGCCAAGGGCTAGCGGGAGCCACTGAGCAGTTCTTC. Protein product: CASSQGLAGATEQFF.

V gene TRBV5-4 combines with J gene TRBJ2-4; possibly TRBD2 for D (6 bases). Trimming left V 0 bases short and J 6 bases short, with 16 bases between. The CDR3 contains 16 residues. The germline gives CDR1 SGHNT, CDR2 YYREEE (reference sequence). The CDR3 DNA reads TGTGCCAGCAGCTTGGCACCGGGACTCGACGGAAACATTCAGTACTTC. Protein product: CASSLAPGLDGNIQYF.

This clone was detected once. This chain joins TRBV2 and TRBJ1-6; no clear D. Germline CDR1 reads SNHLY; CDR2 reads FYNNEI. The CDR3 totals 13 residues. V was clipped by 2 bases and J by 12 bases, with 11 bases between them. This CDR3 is CASSESVSGPLHF. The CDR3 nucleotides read TGTGCCAGCAGTGAATCGGTTTCGGGACCCCTCCACTTT.

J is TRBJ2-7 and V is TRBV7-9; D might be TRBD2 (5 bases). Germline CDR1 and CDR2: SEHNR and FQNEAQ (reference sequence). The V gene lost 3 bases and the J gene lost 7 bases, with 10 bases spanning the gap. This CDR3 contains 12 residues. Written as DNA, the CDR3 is TGTGCCAGCAGCTTCGGAGCGGATGAGCAGTACTTC. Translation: CASSFGADEQYF.

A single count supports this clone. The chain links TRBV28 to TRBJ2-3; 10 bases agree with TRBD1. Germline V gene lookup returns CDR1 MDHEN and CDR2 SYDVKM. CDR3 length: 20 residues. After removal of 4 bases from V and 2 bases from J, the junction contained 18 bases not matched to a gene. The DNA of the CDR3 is TGTGCCAGCAGTTCCTACGTCCCCGAACTGGGACAGGGGAACACAGATACGCAGTATTTT. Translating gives CASSSYVPELGQGNTDTQYF.

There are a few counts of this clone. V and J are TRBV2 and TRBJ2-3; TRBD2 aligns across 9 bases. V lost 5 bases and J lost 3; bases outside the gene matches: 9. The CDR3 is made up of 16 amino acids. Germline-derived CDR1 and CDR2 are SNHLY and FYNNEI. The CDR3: CASSPRVAGVTDTQYF. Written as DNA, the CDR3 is TGTGCCAGCAGTCCTAGGGTAGCGGGAGTTACAGATACGCAGTATTTT.

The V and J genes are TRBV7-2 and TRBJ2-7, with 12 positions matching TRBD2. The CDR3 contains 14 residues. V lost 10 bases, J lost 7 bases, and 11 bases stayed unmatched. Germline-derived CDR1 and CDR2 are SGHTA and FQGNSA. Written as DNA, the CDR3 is TGTGCCACACTACTAGCGGGAGGAGTTGGGGAGCAGTACTTC. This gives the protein CATLLAGGVGEQYF. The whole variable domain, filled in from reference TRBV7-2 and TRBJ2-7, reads GAGVSQSPSNKVTEKGKDVELRCDPISGHTALYWYRQSLGQGLEFLIYFQGNSAPDKSGLPSDRFSAERTGGSVSTLTIQRTQQEDSAVYLCATLLAGGVGEQYFGPGTRLTVT.

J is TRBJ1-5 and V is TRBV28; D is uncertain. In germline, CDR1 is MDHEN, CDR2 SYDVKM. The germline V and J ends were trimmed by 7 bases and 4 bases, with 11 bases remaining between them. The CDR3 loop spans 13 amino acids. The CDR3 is CASIPGVNQPQHF. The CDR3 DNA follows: TGTGCCAGCATCCCGGGTGTGAATCAGCCCCAGCATTTT.